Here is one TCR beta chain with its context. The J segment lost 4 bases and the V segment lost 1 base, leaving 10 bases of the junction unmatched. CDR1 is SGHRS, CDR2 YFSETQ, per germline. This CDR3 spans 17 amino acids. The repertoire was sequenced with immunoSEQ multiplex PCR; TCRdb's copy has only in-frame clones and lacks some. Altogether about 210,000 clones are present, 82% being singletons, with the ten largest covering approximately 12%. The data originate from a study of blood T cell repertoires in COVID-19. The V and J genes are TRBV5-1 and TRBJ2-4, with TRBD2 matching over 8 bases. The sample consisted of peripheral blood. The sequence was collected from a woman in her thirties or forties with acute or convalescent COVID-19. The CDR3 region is CASSLPNGLAGKNIQYF. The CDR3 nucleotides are TGCGCCAGCAGCTTGCCGAACGGGTTAGCGGGGAAAAACATTCAGTACTTC.